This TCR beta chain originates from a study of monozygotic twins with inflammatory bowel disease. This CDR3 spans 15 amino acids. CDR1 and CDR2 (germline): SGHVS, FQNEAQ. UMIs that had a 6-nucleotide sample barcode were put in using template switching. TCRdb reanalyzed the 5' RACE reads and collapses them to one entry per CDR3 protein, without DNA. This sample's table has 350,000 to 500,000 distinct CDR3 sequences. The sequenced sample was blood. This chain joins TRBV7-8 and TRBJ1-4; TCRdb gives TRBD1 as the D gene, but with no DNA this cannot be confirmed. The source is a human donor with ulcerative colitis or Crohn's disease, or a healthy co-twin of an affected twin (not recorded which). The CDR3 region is CASRKALSTNEKLFF.